This is a list of T cell receptor beta chains from one sample in a study of blood T cell repertoires in COVID-19. Assay: immunoSEQ multiplex PCR; the TCRdb copy retains only in-frame clones and omits some. The sample lists around 250,000 clones; 86% were seen once. Sequencing was performed on PBMCs or T cells enriched from blood (not recorded which). These receptors were obtained from a man aged 18 to 30 who had recovered from COVID-19. Each CDR3 is given with its conserved first and last residue. The D gene is left open where the match is weak. Size is stated for part of the rows, as once, few or many counts, or as a class when the clone is expanded.

V: TRBV4-1; J: TRBJ2-3; size: .; D: .; CDR3: CASSQFTAESTDTQYF; DNA: TGCGCCAGCAGCCAATTTACGGCGGAGAGCACAGATACGCAGTATTTT
V: TRBV6-1; J: TRBJ1-5; size: .; D: .; CDR3: CASSDGWQGYSPQHF; DNA: TGTGCCAGCAGTGACGGATGGCAGGGCTACTCCCCCCAGCATTTT
V: TRBV7-3; J: TRBJ2-1; size: .; D: .; CDR3: CASSLGLNNEQFF; DNA: TGTGCCAGCAGCTTAGGGCTAAACAATGAGCAGTTCTTC
V: TRBV27; J: TRBJ2-7; size: few; D: .; CDR3: CASSSASPREEQYF; DNA: TGTGCCAGCAGTTCAGCGTCACCCCGGGAGGAGCAGTACTTC
V: TRBV6-4; J: TRBJ2-3; size: .; D: .; CDR3: CASSTLGGDTQYF; DNA: TGTGCCAGCAGTACCCTGGGGGGAGATACGCAGTATTTT
V: TRBV5-5; J: TRBJ1-1; size: .; D: .; CDR3: CASSLKLTVNTEAFF; DNA: TGTGCCAGCAGCTTGAAGTTAACAGTAAACACTGAAGCTTTCTTT
V: TRBV5-5; J: TRBJ2-1; size: .; D: TRBD1; CDR3: CASSLVLGTGGNNEQFF; DNA: TGTGCCAGCAGCTTGGTTCTTGGGACAGGGGGTAACAATGAGCAGTTCTTC
V: TRBV3-1/TRBV3-2; J: TRBJ2-2; size: .; D: TRBD2; CDR3: CASSLDPSGTGAGELFF; DNA: TGTGCCAGCAGCCTTGACCCTAGCGGGACTGGGGCCGGGGAGCTGTTTTTT
V: TRBV7-2; J: TRBJ1-2; size: .; D: .; CDR3: CASSPSGGDGYTF; DNA: TGTGCCAGCAGCCCAAGTGGGGGCGATGGCTACACCTTC
V: TRBV12-3/TRBV12-4; J: TRBJ2-3; size: .; D: .; CDR3: CASRSADTDTQYF; DNA: TGTGCCAGCAGGTCTGCAGACACAGATACGCAGTATTTT
V: TRBV7-8; J: TRBJ2-7; size: once; D: .; CDR3: CASSFGQFYEQYF; DNA: TGTGCCAGCAGCTTCGGACAGTTTTACGAGCAGTACTTC
V: TRBV2; J: TRBJ1-3; size: once; D: TRBD1; CDR3: CASTVDRASGNTIYF; DNA: TGTGCCAGCACCGTGGACAGGGCCTCTGGAAACACCATATATTTT
V: TRBV7-6; J: TRBJ1-1; size: .; D: TRBD1; CDR3: CASSLGSGGSTEAFF; DNA: TGTGCCAGCAGCTTAGGTTCAGGGGGGAGCACTGAAGCTTTCTTT
V: TRBV7-2; J: TRBJ2-1; size: .; D: .; CDR3: CASSTDTSSYNEQFF; DNA: TGTGCCAGCAGCACCGACACAAGCTCCTACAATGAGCAGTTCTTC
V: TRBV19; J: TRBJ2-2; size: .; D: .; CDR3: CASSITGYTGELFF; DNA: TGTGCCAGTAGTATTACAGGGTACACCGGGGAGCTGTTTTTT
V: TRBV19; J: TRBJ2-3; size: .; D: .; CDR3: CASSFPGARGADTQYF; DNA: TGTGCCAGTAGTTTTCCCGGGGCCAGGGGGGCCGATACGCAGTATTTT
V: TRBV18; J: TRBJ2-3; size: few; D: .; CDR3: CASSPRRRTEISTDTQYF; DNA: TGTGCCAGCTCACCACGAAGACGGACAGAGATTAGCACAGATACGCAGTATTTT
V: TRBV15; J: TRBJ1-4; size: .; D: TRBD1; CDR3: CATSRDQAGGNEKLFF; DNA: TGTGCCACCAGCAGAGATCAGGCAGGGGGTAATGAAAAACTGTTTTTT
V: TRBV29-1; J: TRBJ1-1; size: .; D: .; CDR3: CSVTTWAGTEAFF; DNA: TGCAGCGTTACCACGTGGGCCGGCACTGAAGCTTTCTTT
V: TRBV2; J: TRBJ1-1; size: .; D: .; CDR3: CASSRTEMNTEAFF; DNA: TGTGCCAGCAGTCGGACAGAGATGAACACTGAAGCTTTCTTT
V: TRBV30; J: TRBJ2-1; size: .; D: .; CDR3: CAWGGYSEQFF; DNA: TGTGCCTGGGGGGGTTACAGTGAGCAGTTCTTC